A single sample gave rise to the 26 T cell receptor beta chains below, sequenced in a study of blood T cell repertoires in COVID-19. Sequencing used immunoSEQ multiplex PCR; TCRdb keeps in-frame clones, though not all of them. The sample has 25,000 to 35,000 clones; around 90% are singletons. The sample consisted of peripheral blood. The receptors stem from a human donor in a cohort sampled during active COVID-19. The donor label of this sample is uncertain.

The chain links TRBV18 to TRBJ1-5; weak D call: TRBD1 (5 bases). In germline, CDR1 is KGHSH, CDR2 LQKENI. The CDR3 contains 13 residues. V was pared by 3 bases and J by 6 bases, with 9 bases between. The CDR3 loop reads CASSPPGGQPQHF. The CDR3 nucleotides are TGTGCCAGCTCACCCCCGGGGGGTCAGCCCCAGCATTTT.

The rearrangement joins TRBV29-1 to TRBJ2-1, with D unclear. CDR1 and CDR2 (germline): SQVTM, ANQGSEA. Trimming stripped 4 bases from V and 0 bases from J, with 10 bases between. The CDR3 has 14 amino acids. The CDR3 is CSVGLLISYNEQFF. The DNA of the CDR3 is TGCAGCGTTGGACTTTTAATCTCCTACAATGAGCAGTTCTTC.

The chain links TRBV6-2 or TRBV6-3 to TRBJ2-2, with D possibly TRBD2 on 7 matching bases. This CDR3 contains 18 residues. Germline V CDR1 and CDR2: MNHEY, SVGEGT. Trimming took 4 bases from V and 2 from J, leaving 20 bases between them. DNA for the CDR3: TGTGCCAGCAGTTCCCACGAGGGGGGGACTTTTAACACCGGGGAGCTGTTTTTT. This gives the protein CASSSHEGGTFNTGELFF.

The chain carries TRBV19 and TRBJ2-7; 7 positions match TRBD2. This CDR3 is built from 14 residues. Trimming at V came to 3 bases and at J to 0 bases, leaving 2 bases not matched to a gene. CDR1 LNHDA and CDR2 SQIVND come from the germline V gene (reference sequence). The CDR3 region has the DNA TGTGCCAGTAGTATCGGGACTAACTCCTACGAGCAGTACTTC. Translating gives CASSIGTNSYEQYF.

The chain uses TRBV12-3 or TRBV12-4 and TRBJ1-4; TRBD1 might be the D (5 bases). CDR3 length: 11 amino acids. The CDR3 sequence: CASAQGEKLFF. The DNA for the CDR3 is TGTGCTTCAGCGCAGGGTGAAAAACTGTTTTTT.

The chain uses TRBV9 and TRBJ2-2, with 11 bases matching TRBD2. This CDR3 is built from 16 residues. Germline V gives CDR1 SGDLS, CDR2 YYNGEE. J gave up 0 bases and V 3 bases, and 1 base lay outside the gene matches. The CDR3 loop reads CASSEGLAANTGELFF. The CDR3 DNA reads as TGTGCCAGCAGCGAGGGACTAGCGGCGAACACCGGGGAGCTGTTTTTT.

J is TRBJ2-3 and V is TRBV27; TRBD2 matches at 9 bases. Trimming cost V 5 bases and J 8 bases; bases outside gene matches: 17. The CDR3 is 17 residues long. Germline assignment: CDR1 MNHEY and CDR2 SMNVEV (reference sequence). CDR3: CASSPRLSSGDIGTQYF. CDR3 in DNA: TGTGCCAGCAGTCCGCGACTATCTAGCGGGGACATAGGTACGCAGTATTTT.

The chain uses TRBV7-2 and TRBJ2-5; TRBD1 agrees at 9 bases. After removal of 1 base from V and 3 bases from J, the junction contained 6 bases not matched to a gene. Germline-derived CDR1 and CDR2 are SGHTA and FQGNSA. This CDR3 region has 16 residues. CDR3 amino acids: CASSLGGGQGEETQYF. CDR3 sequence (DNA): TGTGCCAGCAGCTTAGGCGGGGGACAGGGTGAAGAGACCCAGTACTTC.

This clone was detected once. This chain uses TRBV5-1 with TRBJ2-5; TRBD1 matches at 7 bases. The CDR3 is 13 residues long. Trimming cost V 4 bases and J 2 bases; bases outside gene matches: 2. The V gene's germline CDR1 is SGHRS and CDR2 YFSETQ. CDR3 DNA sequence: TGCGCCAGCAGCCAGACAGGGCAAGAGACCCAGTACTTC. Translation gives CASSQTGQETQYF.

The chain has TRBV7-2 and TRBJ2-3, with 12 bases identical to TRBD2. The germline gives CDR1 SGHTA, CDR2 FQGNSA. This CDR3 region has 15 residues. J lost 11 bases, V lost 5 bases, and 11 bases had no gene match. CDR3 loop: CASSPTSGRFGGQYF. Here the CDR3 DNA reads TGTGCCAGCAGCCCCACTAGCGGGAGGTTCGGTGGGCAGTATTTT.

The chain is built from TRBV21-1 and TRBJ2-1; the table's D call, TRBD1, was not checked against the DNA. TRBV21-1 is a pseudogene. The CDR3 length is 19 residues. For the CDR3, the DNA is TGTGCCAGCAGCATGCCAGAAAAAAAACAGGGGGTTTGCCCCAATGAGCAGTTCTTC. Translating it yields CASSMPEKKQGVCPNEQFF.

The genes are TRBV12-2 and TRBJ2-7; the table gives TRBD2 as D, unverified against the DNA. TRBV12-2 is termed a pseudogene. The CDR3 runs 16 residues. CDR3 protein: CASRLGTSGNSYEQYF. Written as DNA, the CDR3 is TGTGCAAGTCGCTTAGGGACTAGCGGGAACTCCTACGAGCAGTACTTC.

This clone is a singleton in its sample. The chain is built from TRBV6-1 and TRBJ2-7; TRBD2 aligns across 9 bases. V shed 1 base and J 6 bases; nucleotides not matched to a gene: 10. Germline CDR1 reads MNHNS; CDR2 reads SASEGT. This CDR3 has 16 amino acids. The CDR3 region is CASSEVSGSRRSEQYF. CDR3 in DNA: TGTGCCAGCAGTGAAGTTAGCGGGAGCCGTAGGTCCGAGCAGTACTTC.

V and J are TRBV5-4 and TRBJ2-5, with D maybe TRBD2 (5 bases). The germline gives CDR1 SGHNT, CDR2 YYREEE (reference sequence). The CDR3 has 15 residues. The V gene lost 4 bases and the J gene lost 2 bases, with 15 bases spanning the gap. CDR3 loop: CASSLPKTGQETQYF. DNA of the CDR3: TGTGCCAGCAGCCTCCCCAAGACGGGACAAGAGACCCAGTACTTC.

The chain recombines TRBV6-2 or TRBV6-3 with TRBJ1-6; D might be TRBD1 (6 bases). With 5 bases removed from V and 9 bases from J, the gap between germline ends came to 17 bases. CDR1 is MNHEY and CDR2 is SVGEGT in the germline V gene. CDR3 length: 15 amino acids. In DNA form, the CDR3 reads TGTGCCAGCAGTAGACCTACAGGGAGAGGTTCACCCCTCCACTTT. The encoded protein is CASSRPTGRGSPLHF.

The CDR3: CASSWGTGGSKETTNEKLFF. The CDR3 coding sequence is TGCGCCAGCAGCTGGGGGACAGGGGGATCAAAGGAGACAACTAATGAAAAACTGTTTTTT. The V and J genes are TRBV5-1 and TRBJ1-4; TRBD1 agrees at 11 bases. V lost 3 bases to trimming and J lost 0 bases; unmatched junction nucleotides: 13. This CDR3 is 20 amino acids long. CDR1 SGHRS and CDR2 YFSETQ come from the germline V gene.

The chain joins TRBV12-3 or TRBV12-4 to TRBJ2-2; D call uncertain. Trimming stripped 6 bases from V and 0 bases from J, with 5 bases between. The CDR3 covers 13 residues. The CDR3 spells CASRSTNTGELFF. Here the CDR3 DNA reads TGTGCCAGCAGGTCTACGAACACCGGGGAGCTGTTTTTT.

V usage is TRBV2 and J usage is TRBJ2-2; 11 bases line up with TRBD2. The junction had 5 bases not matched to a gene; V was cut back by 4 bases and J by 4 bases. This CDR3 has 16 amino acids. Germline CDR1 reads SNHLY; CDR2 reads FYNNEI. CDR3 nucleotide sequence: TGTGCCAGCAGTGGTGCACTAGCGGGAGCCACCGGGGAGCTGTTTTTT. Its translation: CASSGALAGATGELFF.

The chain has TRBV10-3 and TRBJ1-4; 9 positions agree with TRBD1. The CDR3 runs to 19 residues. J lost 2 bases, V lost 4 bases, and 14 bases had no gene match. The germline V gene encodes CDR1 ENHRY and CDR2 SYGVKD. CDR3 loop: CAISVGEPTGGRTNEKLFF. CDR3 in DNA: TGTGCCATCAGTGTTGGGGAACCGACAGGGGGGAGGACTAATGAAAAACTGTTTTTT.

The V gene is TRBV4-1, the J gene TRBJ2-7; TRBD2 matches 14 bases. The CDR3 has 17 amino acids. Germline V gene sequence: CDR1 MGHRA, CDR2 YSYEKL. The junction had 3 bases not matched to a gene; V was cut back by 0 bases and J by 2 bases. This CDR3 is CASSQDRTSGGTYEQYF. CDR3 sequence (DNA): TGCGCCAGCAGCCAAGATAGGACTAGCGGGGGGACCTACGAGCAGTACTTC.

The genes are TRBV30 and TRBJ2-5; 8 bases map to TRBD2. Trimming took 6 bases from V and 5 from J; bases not matched to a gene: 5. This CDR3 spans 12 amino acids. CDR1 GTSNPN and CDR2 SVGIG come from the germline V gene (reference sequence). CDR3 bases: TGTGCCTGCACGGGACTAGAGGAGACCCAGTACTTC. Protein product: CACTGLEETQYF.

The chain joins TRBV6-1 to TRBJ2-3; 8 positions agree with TRBD2. CDR1 is MNHNS and CDR2 is SASEGT in the germline V gene. After removal of 0 bases from V and 4 bases from J, the junction contained 12 bases not matched to a gene. CDR3 length equals 18 residues. The CDR3 nucleotides read TGTGCCAGCAGTGAAGCTTTTTTTAGCGGGATTGGGGCAGATACGCAGTATTTT. This gives the protein CASSEAFFSGIGADTQYF.

The rearrangement links TRBV10-2 to TRBJ2-3; D may be TRBD1 (5 bases). The CDR3 has 14 residues. With 4 bases removed from V and 0 bases from J, the gap between germline ends came to 8 bases. Germline CDR1 WSHSY, CDR2 SAAADI. CDR3 protein: CASSGGASTDTQYF. Written as DNA, the CDR3 is TGCGCCAGCAGTGGTGGGGCAAGCACAGATACGCAGTATTTT.

The rearrangement links TRBV27 to TRBJ2-5; possibly TRBD1 for D (6 bases). Trimming shortened V by 8 bases and J by 2 bases, and 21 bases separated the two germline ends. CDR3 length: 16 residues. The V gene's germline CDR1 is MNHEY and CDR2 SMNVEV (reference sequence). As DNA, the CDR3 is TGTGCCAGCGTCCCTAACAGGGTTTCCGGTCAAGAGACCCAGTACTTC. This gives the protein CASVPNRVSGQETQYF.

The genes are TRBV6-5 and TRBJ2-7; 13 bases match TRBD2. Germline V gene data show CDR1 as MNHEY and CDR2 as SVGAGI. CDR3 length equals 15 residues. V was clipped by 6 bases and J by 6 bases; unmatched bases: 8. The CDR3 DNA is TGTGCCAGCAGCCAAGGACTAGCGGGAGAGGTCGAGCAGTACTTC. It encodes CASSQGLAGEVEQYF.

The chain combines TRBV29-1 with TRBJ2-1; TRBD2 matches at 14 bases. The CDR3 contains 14 residues. CDR1 is SQVTM and CDR2 is ANQGSEA in the germline V gene. The trim removed 8 bases at V and 7 bases at J, leaving 7 bases unmatched. The CDR3 DNA reads TGCAGCTCTGCAGGGACTAGCGGGAGTAATGAGCAGTTCTTC. Its translation: CSSAGTSGSNEQFF.